Below, 24 T cell receptor beta chains from the same sample are listed, as sequenced in a study of cytomegalovirus exposure and HLA in healthy donors. The PCR contained 60 Vbeta and 13 Jbeta primers. Sequencing used immunoSEQ multiplex PCR; TCRdb keeps in-frame clones, though not all of them. The table shows about 140,000 clones, with 60% to 80% occurring only once. The specimen sequenced was PBMCs. These receptors were taken from a female donor in good health and CMV-seronegative.

The genes are TRBV5-1 and TRBJ1-3; D gene ambiguous. Germline V CDR1 and CDR2: SGHRS, YFSETQ. Trimming pared 1 base from V and 2 bases from J, leaving 13 bases between. This CDR3 comprises 16 residues. This CDR3 reads CASSLPRQEAGNTIYF. The CDR3 DNA follows: TGCGCCAGCAGCTTGCCCCGGCAGGAGGCTGGAAACACCATATATTTT. Based on the CDR3 plus reference TRBV5-1 and TRBJ1-3, the full variable domain is KAGVTQTPRYLIKTRGQQVTLSCSPISGHRSVSWYQQTPGQGLQFLFEYFSETQRNKGNFPGRFSGRQFSNSRSEMNVSTLELGDSALYLCASSLPRQEAGNTIYFGEGSWLTVV.

The chain links TRBV27 to TRBJ2-7, with TRBD1 matching over 9 bases. Per the germline V gene, CDR1 is MNHEY and CDR2 is SMNVEV (reference sequence). V lost 5 bases and J lost 2; bases outside the gene matches: 13. The CDR3 has 17 residues. The CDR3 nucleotides are TGTGCCAGCAGTACCCGACCCTCGACAGGGGGAGCCTACGAGCAGTACTTC. Its translation is CASSTRPSTGGAYEQYF.

This chain uses TRBV5-4 with TRBJ1-5; weak D call: TRBD1 (6 bases). Germline V gene sequence: CDR1 SGHNT, CDR2 YYREEE (reference sequence). CDR3 size: 16 residues. The germline V and J ends were trimmed by 4 bases and 0 bases, with 14 bases remaining between them. The CDR3 sequence is CASSQQDRYSNQPQHF. CDR3 DNA: TGTGCCAGCAGCCAGCAGGACAGATATAGCAATCAGCCCCAGCATTTT.

This chain connects TRBV5-1 to TRBJ2-1, with 7 bases lining up with TRBD1. The V gene's germline CDR1 is SGHRS and CDR2 YFSETQ. The CDR3 extends over 15 amino acids. V lost 4 bases and J lost 0; bases outside the gene matches: 4. CDR3 amino acids: CASSPGQSSYNEQFF. Written as DNA, the CDR3 is TGCGCCAGCAGCCCGGGACAGTCCTCCTACAATGAGCAGTTCTTC.

This clone was seen a single time. In nucleotides, the CDR3 is TGTGCCAGCAGTCTCACCTCGGGACAGCGGTTCAACGCTAACTATGGCTACACCTTC. Residues: CASSLTSGQRFNANYGYTF. The J gene is TRBJ1-2, the V gene TRBV28, with 7 nucleotides matching TRBD1. V was clipped by 5 bases and J by 0 bases; unmatched bases: 18. The CDR3 runs to 19 residues. CDR1 and CDR2 from the germline V gene are MDHEN and SYDVKM.

V usage is TRBV11-3 and J usage is TRBJ2-3; TRBD1 aligns across 9 bases. Trimming removed 1 base from V and 6 bases from J; junction bases left unmatched: 8. This CDR3 is built from 16 residues. CDR1 is SGHNT, CDR2 YENEEA, per germline. The CDR3 DNA reads as TGTGCCAGCAGCTTAGGGGACAGGGTTTCTGAGGATACGCAGTATTTT. This codes for CASSLGDRVSEDTQYF.

The chain combines TRBV5-1 with TRBJ2-7, with TRBD1 identical over 7 bases. There are 13 residues in the CDR3. The germline CDR1 and CDR2 sequences are SGHRS and YFSETQ. With 4 bases clipped from V and 2 bases from J, the junction kept 3 bases outside the gene matches. The CDR3 region has the DNA TGCGCCAGCAGCATAGGACAGGCCTACGAGCAGTACTTC. Amino acid sequence: CASSIGQAYEQYF.

This sequence joins TRBV5-1 and TRBJ2-7, with TRBD2 identical over 7 bases. V shed 4 bases and J 2 bases; nucleotides not matched to a gene: 6. The CDR3 is 14 residues long. CDR1 and CDR2 from the germline V gene are SGHRS and YFSETQ. CDR3 bases: TGCGCCAGCAGCCGGGAGGACACAGCCTACGAGCAGTACTTC. It yields the protein CASSREDTAYEQYF.

J is TRBJ1-1 and V is TRBV15, with 9 nucleotides matching TRBD1. Germline trimming cut 1 base from V and 1 base from J; bases unmatched to any gene: 13. The CDR3 sequence is 19 residues long. Germline V gives CDR1 LNHNV, CDR2 YYDKDF (reference sequence). The CDR3 DNA sequence: TGTGCCACCAGCAGAGGAATCCGGACAGGGGATATTGCGAACACTGAAGCTTTCTTT. It specifies CATSRGIRTGDIANTEAFF.

The chain carries TRBV19 and TRBJ1-5; tentatively, D is TRBD1 (5 bases). This CDR3 comprises 14 residues. Trimming shortened V by 6 bases and J by 4 bases, and 13 bases separated the two germline ends. Germline-derived CDR1 and CDR2 are LNHDA and SQIVND (reference sequence). The CDR3 coding sequence is TGTGCCAGTAGGGACCGACAGACTAATCAGCCCCAGCATTTT. It specifies CASRDRQTNQPQHF.

The chain combines TRBV2 with TRBJ1-5; possible D gene TRBD1, 5 bases. Trimming took off 7 bases at V and 0 bases at J, with 16 bases between the two ends. Germline V gene lookup returns CDR1 SNHLY and CDR2 FYNNEI. The CDR3 sequence is 16 residues long. CDR3 loop: CASKATAGDSNQPQHF. The CDR3 DNA reads TGTGCCAGCAAGGCGACAGCGGGCGATAGCAATCAGCCCCAGCATTTT.

The chain carries TRBV2 and TRBJ2-3; D is possibly TRBD2 (6 bases). The germline CDR1 and CDR2 sequences are SNHLY and FYNNEI. V was shortened by 6 bases and J by 0 bases, with 13 bases between the two germline ends. The CDR3 is 15 amino acids. CDR3 loop: CASSSKLASTDTQYF. CDR3 nucleotides: TGTGCCAGCAGCTCCAAACTAGCAAGCACAGATACGCAGTATTTT.

The chain has TRBV9 and TRBJ1-2, with D perhaps matching TRBD1 (5 bases). The length of the CDR3 is 14 residues. The V gene's germline CDR1 is SGDLS and CDR2 YYNGEE. The germline V and J ends were trimmed by 0 bases and 7 bases, with 13 bases remaining between them. The CDR3 DNA reads TGTGCCAGCAGCGTAGACCCAGGGTGGATTGGCTACACCTTC. The encoded protein is CASSVDPGWIGYTF.

The V gene is TRBV9, the J gene TRBJ2-7, with D maybe TRBD1 (6 bases). CDR3 length: 17 residues. The V and J ends lost 4 bases and 3 bases respectively, with 23 bases between them. Germline values: CDR1 SGDLS, CDR2 YYNGEE. For the CDR3, the DNA is TGTGCCAGCAGCTTAAATACAGGGTATCCCCCCTACTACGAGCAGTACTTC. Translated: CASSLNTGYPPYYEQYF.

This clone was observed once. The V gene is TRBV7-9, the J gene TRBJ2-7, with 7 bases lining up with TRBD2. V trimming: 2 bases; J trimming: 5 bases; junction bases outside the gene matches: 12. Per the germline V gene, CDR1 is SEHNR and CDR2 is FQNEAQ (reference sequence). The CDR3 is 16 residues long. The CDR3 is CASSLIVGGDLDEQYF. The CDR3 bases are TGTGCCAGCAGCTTAATAGTTGGGGGGGACTTAGACGAGCAGTACTTC.

The chain couples TRBV2 to TRBJ1-4; weak D call: TRBD1 (6 bases). Germline V gene data show CDR1 as SNHLY and CDR2 as FYNNEI. V shed 3 bases and J shed 8 bases, with 16 bases lying between them. The CDR3 spans 15 residues. For the CDR3, the DNA is TGTGCCAGCAGTGAGGCCGGGGGGCGCGGGGAAAAACTGTTTTTT. It encodes CASSEAGGRGEKLFF.

This clone has just one count. Other DNA sequences within the sample encode an identical CDR3. The chain recombines TRBV10-1 with TRBJ1-1; TRBD1 aligns across 8 bases. The CDR3 loop spans 17 amino acids. Germline trimming cut 0 bases from V and 2 bases from J; bases unmatched to any gene: 8. Germline values: CDR1 WNHNN, CDR2 SYGVQD (reference sequence). The CDR3 loop is CASSESRQGLGNTEAFF. The CDR3 DNA follows: TGCGCCAGCAGTGAGTCGCGACAGGGGCTGGGTAACACTGAAGCTTTCTTT.

V gene TRBV11-3 combines with J gene TRBJ1-1; unclear D gene. V was trimmed by 4 bases and J by 10 bases, leaving 13 bases between them. Germline V lookup: CDR1 SGHNT, CDR2 YENEEA. CDR3 size: 12 residues. In DNA, the CDR3 is TGTGCCAGCAGCTCCGAGGGCGGTGGAGCTTTCTTT. It translates to CASSSEGGGAFF.

The CDR3 DNA is TGTGCCAGCGGGGGGGTCACCGGGGAGCTGTTTTTT. It codes for CASGGVTGELFF. The V gene is TRBV11-3, the J gene TRBJ2-2, with 7 bases lining up with TRBD2. Losses at the gene ends were 8 bases for V and 4 bases for J; bases not matched to a gene: 1. In germline, CDR1 is SGHNT, CDR2 YENEEA. This CDR3 has 12 residues.

This clone occurred once. This chain connects TRBV6-5 to TRBJ2-3; 10 bases line up with TRBD1. The CDR3 contains 15 residues. After removal of 5 bases from V and 2 bases from J, the junction contained 4 bases not matched to a gene. Germline assignment: CDR1 MNHEY and CDR2 SVGAGI. The DNA for the CDR3 is TGTGCCAGCAGTCGACAGGGGGCCGACACAGATACGCAGTATTTT. Protein: CASSRQGADTDTQYF.

This clone turned up a few times. The gene calls are TRBV28 and TRBJ1-2, with 11 bases that match TRBD1. V gave up 5 bases and J gave up 7 bases; unmatched junction bases: 0. The length of the CDR3 is 12 residues. Germline V lookup: CDR1 MDHEN, CDR2 SYDVKM. Written as DNA, the CDR3 is TGTGCCAGCAGTGGGACAGGGGGTGGCTACACCTTC. It translates to CASSGTGGGYTF.

The chain recombines TRBV7-6 with TRBJ1-6; 10 bases are shared with TRBD1. Trimming took 0 bases from V and 7 from J; bases not matched to a gene: 3. Germline V lookup: CDR1 SGHVS, CDR2 FNYEAQ. The CDR3 is 16 residues long. This CDR3 is CASSLAGQGGNSPLHF. The CDR3 coding sequence is TGTGCCAGCAGCTTAGCTGGACAGGGGGGCAATTCACCCCTCCACTTT. The full variable domain, completed using reference TRBV7-6 and TRBJ1-6, is GAGVSQSPRYKVTKRGQDVALRCDPISGHVSLYWYRQALGQGPEFLTYFNYEAQQDKSGLPNDRFSAERPEGSISTLTIQRTEQRDSAMYRCASSLAGQGGNSPLHFGNGTRLTVT.

The V gene is TRBV27, the J gene TRBJ1-1; 7 nucleotides agree with TRBD1. The junction had 5 bases not matched to a gene; V was cut back by 3 bases and J by 4 bases. CDR1 and CDR2 from the germline V gene are MNHEY and SMNVEV (reference sequence). This CDR3 has 14 amino acids. Written as DNA, the CDR3 is TGTGCCAGCAGTTTGATCCACAGGGGCACTGAAGCTTTCTTT. Residues: CASSLIHRGTEAFF.

The genes are TRBV2 and TRBJ1-1; 9 nucleotides line up with TRBD1. The CDR3 is 15 amino acids. V lost 5 bases and J lost 2; bases outside the gene matches: 6. The germline V gene has CDR1 SNHLY and CDR2 FYNNEI. The CDR3 DNA follows: TGTGCCAGCAGTCCGGGACAGGGAAAAAACACTGAAGCTTTCTTT. Protein sequence: CASSPGQGKNTEAFF.